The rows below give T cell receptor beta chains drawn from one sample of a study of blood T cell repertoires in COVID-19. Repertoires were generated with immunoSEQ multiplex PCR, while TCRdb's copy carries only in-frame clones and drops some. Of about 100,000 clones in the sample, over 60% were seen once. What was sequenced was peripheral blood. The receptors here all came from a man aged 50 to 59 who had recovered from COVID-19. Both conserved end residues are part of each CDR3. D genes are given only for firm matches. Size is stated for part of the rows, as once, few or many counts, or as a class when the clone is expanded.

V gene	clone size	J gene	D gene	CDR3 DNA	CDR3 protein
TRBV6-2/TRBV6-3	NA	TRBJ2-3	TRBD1	TGTGCCAGCAGTTCCGGTCGGGACAGTCGAAACACAGATACGCAGTATTTT	CASSSGRDSRNTDTQYF
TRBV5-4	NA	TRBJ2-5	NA	TGTGCCAGCAGCTTAGCCAGGGAAGAGACCCAGTACTTC	CASSLAREETQYF
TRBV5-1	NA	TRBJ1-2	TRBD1	TGCGCCAGCAGCCAAGATTACTACAGGGGGCTACTCACCTTC	CASSQDYYRGLLTF
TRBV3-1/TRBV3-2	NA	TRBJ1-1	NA	TGTGCCAGCAGCCAAAGTGGCAGGACTGAAGCTTTCTTT	CASSQSGRTEAFF
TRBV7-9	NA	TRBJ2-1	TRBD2	TGTGCCAGCAGCAAGGGGACTAGCGGGAGAGATAAGCAGTTCTTC	CASSKGTSGRDKQFF
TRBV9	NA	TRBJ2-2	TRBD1	TGTGCCAGCAGCGCAAGGACAGGGGGTGGGACCGGGGAGCTGTTTTTT	CASSARTGGGTGELFF
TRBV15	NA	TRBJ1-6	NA	TGTGCCACCAGCACGGACAAGACCTATAATTCACCCCTCCACTTT	CATSTDKTYNSPLHF
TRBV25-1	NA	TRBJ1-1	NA	TGTGCCAGCGCACCCGCAGGGCGGTCTGAAGCTTTCTTT	CASAPAGRSEAFF
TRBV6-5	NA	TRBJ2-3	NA	TGTGCCAGCAGTTACTCGAACCTAGGCCCAGATACGCAGTATTTT	CASSYSNLGPDTQYF
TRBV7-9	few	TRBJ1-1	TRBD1	TGTGCCAGCACCAACAGACAGGGGGCCACTGAAGCTTTCTTT	CASTNRQGATEAFF
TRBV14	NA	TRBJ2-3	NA	TGTGCCAGCAGCCGACTCTCTGGCACAGATACGCAGTATTTT	CASSRLSGTDTQYF
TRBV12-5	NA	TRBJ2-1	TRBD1	TGTGCTAGTGGTCGGCATTCAGGGGGCGACCAGTTCTTC	CASGRHSGGDQFF
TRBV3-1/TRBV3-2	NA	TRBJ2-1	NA	TGTGCCAGCAGCCAAAGCTCCCTGGAGCAGTTCTTC	CASSQSSLEQFF
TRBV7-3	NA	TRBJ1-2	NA	TGTGCCAGCAGCCCCGGGAGTGGTGGCTACACCTTC	CASSPGSGGYTF
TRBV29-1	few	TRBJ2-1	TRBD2	TGCAGCGCCGCTAGCGGGAGTAATGAGCAGTTCTTC	CSAASGSNEQFF
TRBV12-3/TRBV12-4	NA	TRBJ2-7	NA	TGTGCCAGCAGTTTAATTGATAGCTACGAGCAGTACTTC	CASSLIDSYEQYF
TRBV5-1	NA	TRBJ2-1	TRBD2	TGCGCCAGCAGCTGGTCAGGGACTAGCGGGGGTAATGAGCAGTTCTTC	CASSWSGTSGGNEQFF
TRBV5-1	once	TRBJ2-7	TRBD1	TGCGCCAGCAACCAAGGGACAGGGCCACGGAGGCCCTACGAGCAGTACTTC	CASNQGTGPRRPYEQYF
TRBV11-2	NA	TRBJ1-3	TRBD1	TGTGCCAGCAGCTTAGATCAGAACAGGGGGCCTGGAAACACCATATATTTT	CASSLDQNRGPGNTIYF
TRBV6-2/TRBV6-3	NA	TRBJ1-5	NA	TGTGCCAGCAGTTACCCACGGGGGACGGGCAATCAGCCCCAGCATTTT	CASSYPRGTGNQPQHF